These 22 T cell receptor beta chains were all obtained from the same sample, sequenced in a study of T-cell memory formation after mild COVID-19. TCRdb passed the 5' RACE reads through MiXCR, listing each CDR3 protein once. The sample records about 430,000 distinct CDR3 sequences, about a sixth being singletons. The sequenced material came from PBMCs or a T cell subset sorted from them (not recorded which). The receptors derive from a man aged 18 to 30 who had mild COVID-19 (a few samples of this study predate the infection). Cell type and time point are not known.

The rearrangement links TRBV5-1 to TRBJ1-6, with 8 nucleotides matching TRBD1. V lost 5 bases, J lost 7 bases, and 8 bases stayed unmatched. The germline gives CDR1 SGHRS, CDR2 YFSETQ. The CDR3 has 15 amino acids. The chain's CDR3 is CASSPGQGGNSPLHF. CDR3 bases: TGCGCCAGCAGTCCCGGACAGGGAGGAAATTCACCCCTCCACTTT. Variable domain in full (rest from reference TRBV5-1 and TRBJ1-6): KAGVTQTPRYLIKTRGQQVTLSCSPISGHRSVSWYQQTPGQGLQFLFEYFSETQRNKGNFPGRFSGRQFSNSRSEMNVSTLELGDSALYLCASSPGQGGNSPLHFGNGTRLTVT.

This chain connects TRBV4-3 to TRBJ2-5; D is unresolved. The CDR3 is made up of 15 amino acids. Per germline, CDR1 LGHNA and CDR2 YSLEER. The V gene lost 0 bases and the J gene lost 2 bases, with 10 bases spanning the gap. CDR3 sequence (DNA): TGCGCCAGCAGCCAAGAAATTTTAGGTCAAGAGACCCAGTACTTC. This translates into CASSQEILGQETQYF.

The chain combines TRBV19 with TRBJ1-2; no clear D gene. The germline CDR1 and CDR2 sequences are LNHDA and SQIVND (reference sequence). The CDR3 totals 15 residues. Trimming shortened V by 2 bases and J by 2 bases, and 12 bases separated the two germline ends. The CDR3 sequence is CASSISPFGNYGYTF. In nucleotides, the CDR3 is TGTGCCAGTAGTATATCCCCTTTCGGGAACTATGGCTACACCTTC.

This clonotype came up a few times. DNA for the CDR3: TGCGCCAGCAGCCCATTCACCGGGGGCCTCCCTAACTATGGCTACACCTTC. Translated: CASSPFTGGLPNYGYTF. The rearrangement uses TRBV4-1 and TRBJ1-2; D is possibly TRBD1 (6 bases). V gave up 4 bases and J gave up 0 bases, with 18 bases separating them. Germline V gives CDR1 MGHRA, CDR2 YSYEKL. The CDR3 contains 17 residues.

The chain couples TRBV5-1 to TRBJ2-7; D gene ambiguous. V dropped 0 bases and J dropped 6 bases, with 10 bases sitting between them. Germline assignment: CDR1 SGHRS and CDR2 YFSETQ. The CDR3 sequence is 13 residues long. The CDR3 DNA follows: TGCGCCAGCAGCTTGGAGGGCCTAACCGAGCAGTACGTC. This sequence encodes CASSLEGLTEQYV.

This clonotype was found a few times. The V gene is TRBV7-2, the J gene TRBJ2-3, with 7 bases that match TRBD2. With 7 bases clipped from V and 1 base from J, the junction kept 8 bases outside the gene matches. CDR1 is SGHTA and CDR2 is FQGNSA in the germline V gene. The CDR3 is 15 residues long. The chain's CDR3 is CASTMGGVRTDTQYF. As DNA, the CDR3 is TGTGCCAGCACCATGGGGGGGGTTCGCACAGATACGCAGTATTTT. Full variable domain (outside the CDR3, taken from reference TRBV7-2 and TRBJ2-3): GAGVSQSPSNKVTEKGKDVELRCDPISGHTALYWYRQSLGQGLEFLIYFQGNSAPDKSGLPSDRFSAERTGGSVSTLTIQRTQQEDSAVYLCASTMGGVRTDTQYFGPGTRLTVL.

The gene calls are TRBV6-2 or TRBV6-3 and TRBJ2-1, with D unresolved. Per the germline V gene, CDR1 is MNHEY and CDR2 is SVGEGT. Trimming cost V 6 bases and J 2 bases, with 11 bases left between them. The CDR3 runs 14 residues. The CDR3 is CASSSVSAYNEQFF. CDR3 nucleotide sequence: TGTGCCAGCAGCTCCGTATCGGCCTACAATGAGCAGTTCTTC.

The rearrangement joins TRBV9 to TRBJ1-6; weak D call: TRBD1 (5 bases). The V end lost 2 bases, the J end lost 6 bases, and 12 bases lay between the germline ends. Looked up from germline, CDR1 is SGDLS and CDR2 is YYNGEE. The CDR3 consists of 15 residues. The chain's CDR3 is CASSVQGEGNSPLHF. CDR3 in DNA: TGTGCCAGCAGCGTGCAGGGAGAGGGTAATTCACCCCTCCACTTT.

The V call is TRBV25-1, the J call TRBJ1-4; D is uncertain. CDR3 size: 15 residues. The V gene lost 3 bases and the J gene lost 5 bases, with 13 bases spanning the gap. Looked up from germline, CDR1 is MGHDK and CDR2 is SYGVNS. The CDR3 DNA is TGTGCCAGCAGTGACACCGGGGATGGGAATGAAAAACTGTTTTTT. Its translation: CASSDTGDGNEKLFF.

On this clonotype itself: The junction shows a germline mismatch at one end, possibly a read error. This chain uses TRBV7-7 with TRBJ2-2; D gene uncertain. Per the germline V gene, CDR1 is SSHAT and CDR2 is FNYEAQ (reference sequence). CDR3 size: 14 residues. The CDR3 coding sequence is TGTGCTAGCAGCTTTGCTTTGTGGCACGGGGAGCTGTTTTTT. Translation: CASSFALWHGELFF.

In this sample, this clonotype turned up a few times. This chain connects TRBV7-9 to TRBJ2-5, with TRBD1 identical over 12 bases. Germline V gene lookup returns CDR1 SEHNR and CDR2 FQNEAQ (reference sequence). The trim removed 5 bases at V and 4 bases at J, leaving 8 bases unmatched. CDR3 size: 16 residues. CDR3 DNA sequence: TGTGCCAGCAGCATCCGGGACAGGGGGCTTTCAGAGACCCAGTACTTC. Amino acids: CASSIRDRGLSETQYF.

The CDR3 loop is CASTLGIGQYF. DNA of the CDR3: TGTGCCAGCACACTAGGGATTGGCCAGTACTTC. This chain uses TRBV12-3 or TRBV12-4 with TRBJ2-5, with D perhaps matching TRBD2 (5 bases). CDR3 size: 11 residues. V dropped 7 bases and J dropped 10 bases, with 13 bases sitting between them.

A few counts support this clonotype. The gene calls are TRBV29-1 and TRBJ2-5; 9 positions match TRBD1. Losses at the gene ends were 6 bases for V and 5 bases for J; bases not matched to a gene: 7. The CDR3 runs to 13 residues. CDR1 and CDR2 (germline): SQVTM, ANQGSEA. The CDR3 DNA follows: TGCAGCGTCGAGGACAGGGGAAGCGAGACCCAGTACTTC. This sequence encodes CSVEDRGSETQYF.

This clonotype was detected only a few times. The rearrangement joins TRBV5-4 to TRBJ2-1, with 7 bases that match TRBD2. CDR3 size: 16 residues. V trimming: 4 bases; J trimming: 1 base; junction bases outside the gene matches: 8. Looked up from germline, CDR1 is SGHNT and CDR2 is YYREEE (reference sequence). The CDR3 sequence: CASSRGGRGSYNEQFF. CDR3 bases: TGTGCCAGCAGCAGAGGTGGGAGGGGATCCTACAATGAGCAGTTCTTC.

The chain carries TRBV7-8 and TRBJ2-1; 9 bases map to TRBD1. The J segment lost 15 bases and the V segment lost 7 bases, leaving 22 bases of the junction unmatched. The length of the CDR3 is 16 residues. Germline V gives CDR1 SGHVS, CDR2 FQNEAQ. The DNA for the CDR3 is TGTGCCAGCACCGGAGGGGGGACAGGGTTCATGGTTTATCGGTTCTTC. As protein: CASTGGGTGFMVYRFF.

CDR3 sequence: CASSHLGRTDYEKLFF. The CDR3 DNA reads TGCGCCAGCAGCCATCTTGGCAGGACGGACTATGAAAAACTGTTTTTT. The rearrangement links TRBV4-1 to TRBJ1-4; D not resolved. Trimming took off 3 bases at V and 6 bases at J, with 17 bases between the two ends. CDR1 is MGHRA, CDR2 YSYEKL, per germline. The CDR3 runs 16 residues.

This clonotype has just a few counts. This chain links TRBV6-6 with TRBJ1-2, with a possible D match to TRBD1 (6 bases). Trimming pared 5 bases from V and 4 bases from J, leaving 14 bases between. Per the germline V gene, CDR1 is MNHNY and CDR2 is SVGAGI (reference sequence). CDR3 length equals 14 residues. This CDR3 is CASSPRGRSYGYTF. DNA for the CDR3: TGTGCCAGCAGTCCCAGGGGCAGGAGCTATGGCTACACCTTC.

V usage is TRBV6-2 or TRBV6-3 and J usage is TRBJ2-2, with D uncertain. The CDR3 contains 13 residues. Germline CDR1 is MNHEY and CDR2 is SVGEGT. Between the trimmed V and J ends, which lost 4 bases and 11 bases, there was a span of 14 bases. The CDR3 nucleotides are TGTGCCAGCAGTTCCGGCGCATGGGTCGAGCTGTTTTTT. It codes for CASSSGAWVELFF.

This clonotype was detected only a few times. The CDR3 sequence: CASSLFWSTDTQYF. The CDR3, as DNA: TGTGCCAGCAGCTTGTTTTGGAGCACAGATACGCAGTATTTT. The V and J genes are TRBV7-2 and TRBJ2-3, with unresolved D. Germline values: CDR1 SGHTA, CDR2 FQGNSA. The CDR3 contains 14 residues. V was trimmed by 3 bases and J by 0 bases, leaving 7 bases between them.

This chain links TRBV7-9 with TRBJ1-1; 7 nucleotides agree with TRBD1. Looked up from germline, CDR1 is SEHNR and CDR2 is FQNEAQ (reference sequence). Trimming at V came to 5 bases and at J to 1 base, leaving 7 bases not matched to a gene. There are 15 residues in the CDR3. For the CDR3, the DNA is TGTGCCAGCAGCCCCGAGACAGGGAAGAACACTGAAGCTTTCTTT. Amino acid sequence: CASSPETGKNTEAFF.

Comments on this clonotype: A read error may be the cause here, since a much bigger clone is one base away. V is TRBV11-1 and J is TRBJ2-4; 10 bases are shared with TRBD1. Germline lookup yields CDR1 SGHAT and CDR2 FQDESV (reference sequence). The CDR3 has 13 amino acids. The CDR3 sequence: CDSSDMTGTGAYF. CDR3 coding DNA: TGTGACAGCAGCGATATGACCGGGACAGGGGCATACTTC.

This clonotype has only a few counts. The chain uses TRBV9 and TRBJ1-4, with D unresolved. Germline CDR1 and CDR2: SGDLS and YYNGEE. This CDR3 comprises 16 residues. Trimming pared 0 bases from V and 0 bases from J, leaving 9 bases between. Written as DNA, the CDR3 is TGTGCCAGCAGCGTAGGTTCCGGTACAACTAATGAAAAACTGTTTTTT. Translating gives CASSVGSGTTNEKLFF. Together with reference TRBV9 and TRBJ1-4, the CDR3 gives the full variable domain: DSGVTQTPKHLITATGQRVTLRCSPRSGDLSVYWYQQSLDQGLQFLIQYYNGEERAKGNILERFSAQQFPDLHSELNLSSLELGDSALYFCASSVGSGTTNEKLFFGSGTQLSVL.